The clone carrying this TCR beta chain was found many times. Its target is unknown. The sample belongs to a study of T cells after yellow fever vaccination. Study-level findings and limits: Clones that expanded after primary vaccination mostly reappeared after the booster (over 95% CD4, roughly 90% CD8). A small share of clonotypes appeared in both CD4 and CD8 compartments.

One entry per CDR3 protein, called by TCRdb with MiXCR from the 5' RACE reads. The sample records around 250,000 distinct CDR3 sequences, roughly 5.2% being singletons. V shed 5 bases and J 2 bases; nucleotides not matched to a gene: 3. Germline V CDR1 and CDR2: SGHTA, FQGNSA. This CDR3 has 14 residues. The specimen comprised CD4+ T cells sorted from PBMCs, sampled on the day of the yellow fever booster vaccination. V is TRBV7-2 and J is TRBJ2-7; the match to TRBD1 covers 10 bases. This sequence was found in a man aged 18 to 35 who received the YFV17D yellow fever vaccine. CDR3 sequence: CASSLDRGPYEQYV. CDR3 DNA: TGTGCCAGCAGCCTTGACAGGGGGCCCTACGAGCAGTACGTC.